This T cell receptor (beta chain) was observed in a study of blood T cell repertoires in COVID-19. Study information: Whether acute or convalescent, the COVID-19 samples came from the United States, Italy and Spain. T cells, B-cell-depleted T cells, or PBMCs provided the cDNA or gDNA that served as material.

Profiled with immunoSEQ multiplex PCR; TCRdb holds only in-frame clones, not every one. Among 29,000 or so clones listed, approximately 67% were seen once. CDR1 and CDR2 (germline): SGDLS, YYNGEE. J gave up 0 bases and V 1 base, and 2 bases lay outside the gene matches. The CDR3 totals 16 residues. This TCR was sampled from a human donor in a cohort sampled during active COVID-19. Source material: peripheral blood. This chain links TRBV9 with TRBJ2-1, with 9 bases lining up with TRBD2. The CDR3 loop reads CASSVFSGSSYNEQFF. Written as DNA, the CDR3 is TGTGCCAGCAGCGTATTTAGCGGGAGCTCCTACAATGAGCAGTTCTTC.